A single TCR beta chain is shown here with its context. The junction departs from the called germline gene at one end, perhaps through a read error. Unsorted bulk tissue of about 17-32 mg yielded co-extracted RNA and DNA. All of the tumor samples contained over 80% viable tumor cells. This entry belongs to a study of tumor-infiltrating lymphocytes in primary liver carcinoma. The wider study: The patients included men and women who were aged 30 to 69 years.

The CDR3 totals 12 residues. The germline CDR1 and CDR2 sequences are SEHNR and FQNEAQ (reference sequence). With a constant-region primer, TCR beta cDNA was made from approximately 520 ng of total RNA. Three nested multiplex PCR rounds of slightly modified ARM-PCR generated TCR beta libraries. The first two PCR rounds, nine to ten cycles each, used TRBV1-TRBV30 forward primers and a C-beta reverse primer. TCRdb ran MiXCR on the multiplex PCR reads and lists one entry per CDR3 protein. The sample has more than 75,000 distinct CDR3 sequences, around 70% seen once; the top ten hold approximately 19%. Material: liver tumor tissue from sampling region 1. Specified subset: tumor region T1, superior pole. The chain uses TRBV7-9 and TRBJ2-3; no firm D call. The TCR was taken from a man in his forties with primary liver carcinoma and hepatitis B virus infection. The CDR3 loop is CAGSSQSDTQYF. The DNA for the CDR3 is TGTGCCGGCAGCTCGCAATCAGATACGCAGTATTTT. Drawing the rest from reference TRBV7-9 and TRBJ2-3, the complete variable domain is DTGVSQNPRHKITKRGQNVTFRCDPISEHNRLYWYRQTLGQGPEFLTYFQNEAQLEKSRLLSDRFSAERPKGSFSTLEIQRTEQGDSAMYLCAGSSQSDTQYFGPGTRLTVL.